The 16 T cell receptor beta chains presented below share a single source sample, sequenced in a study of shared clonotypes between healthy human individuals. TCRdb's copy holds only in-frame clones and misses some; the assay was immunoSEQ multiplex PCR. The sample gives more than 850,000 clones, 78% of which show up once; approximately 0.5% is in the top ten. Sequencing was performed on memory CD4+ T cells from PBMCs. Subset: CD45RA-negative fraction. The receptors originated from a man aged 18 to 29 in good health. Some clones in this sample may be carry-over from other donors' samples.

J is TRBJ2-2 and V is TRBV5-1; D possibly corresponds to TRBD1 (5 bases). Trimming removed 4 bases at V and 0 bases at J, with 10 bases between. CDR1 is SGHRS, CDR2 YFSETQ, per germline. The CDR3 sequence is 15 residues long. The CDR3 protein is CASSPSTANTGELFF. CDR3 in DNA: TGCGCCAGCAGCCCGTCGACAGCGAACACCGGGGAGCTGTTTTTT.

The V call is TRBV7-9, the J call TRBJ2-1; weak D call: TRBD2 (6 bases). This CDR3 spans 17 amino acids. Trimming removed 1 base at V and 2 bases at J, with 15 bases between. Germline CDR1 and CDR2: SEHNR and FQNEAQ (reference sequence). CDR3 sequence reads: CASSLVWGSGPYNEQFF. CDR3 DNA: TGTGCCAGCAGCTTAGTATGGGGTAGCGGACCCTACAATGAGCAGTTCTTC. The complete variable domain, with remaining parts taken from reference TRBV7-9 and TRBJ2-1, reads DTGVSQNPRHKITKRGQNVTFRCDPISEHNRLYWYRQTLGQGPEFLTYFQNEAQLEKSRLLSDRFSAERPKGSFSTLEIQRTEQGDSAMYLCASSLVWGSGPYNEQFFGPGTRLTVL.

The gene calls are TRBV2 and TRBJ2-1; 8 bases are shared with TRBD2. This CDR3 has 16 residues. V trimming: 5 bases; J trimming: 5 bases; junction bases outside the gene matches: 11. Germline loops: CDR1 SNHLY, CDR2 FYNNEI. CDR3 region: CASSSGVAGPNNEQFF. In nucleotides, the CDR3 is TGTGCCAGCAGTTCCGGAGTAGCGGGGCCGAACAATGAGCAGTTCTTC.

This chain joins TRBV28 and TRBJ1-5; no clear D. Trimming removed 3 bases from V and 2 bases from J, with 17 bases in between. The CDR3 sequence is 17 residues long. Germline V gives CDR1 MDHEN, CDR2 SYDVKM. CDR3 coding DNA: TGTGCCAGCAGTTTCCCGGGAATGGGTGGTCGCAATCAGCCCCAGCATTTT. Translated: CASSFPGMGGRNQPQHF.

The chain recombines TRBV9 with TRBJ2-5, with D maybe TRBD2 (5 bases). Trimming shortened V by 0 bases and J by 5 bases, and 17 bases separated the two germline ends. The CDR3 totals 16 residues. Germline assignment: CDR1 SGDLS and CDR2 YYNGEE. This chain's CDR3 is CASSVGSYPRVETQYF. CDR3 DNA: TGTGCCAGCAGCGTAGGGAGCTACCCGAGGGTCGAGACCCAGTACTTC.

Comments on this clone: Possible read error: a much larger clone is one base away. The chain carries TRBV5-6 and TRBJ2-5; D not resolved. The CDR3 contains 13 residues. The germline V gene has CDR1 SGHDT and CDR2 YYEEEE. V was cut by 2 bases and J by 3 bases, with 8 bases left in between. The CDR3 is CASSFGSKETQYF. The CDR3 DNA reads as TGTGCCAGCAGCTTTGGCAGCAAAGAGACCCAGTACTTC.

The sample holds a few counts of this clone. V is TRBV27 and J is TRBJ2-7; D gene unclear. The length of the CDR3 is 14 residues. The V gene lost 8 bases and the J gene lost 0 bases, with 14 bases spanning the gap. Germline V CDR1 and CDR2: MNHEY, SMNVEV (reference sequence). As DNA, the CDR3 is TGTGCCAGCCTTTGGACGAGGTCCTCCTACGAGCAGTACTTC. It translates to CASLWTRSSYEQYF.

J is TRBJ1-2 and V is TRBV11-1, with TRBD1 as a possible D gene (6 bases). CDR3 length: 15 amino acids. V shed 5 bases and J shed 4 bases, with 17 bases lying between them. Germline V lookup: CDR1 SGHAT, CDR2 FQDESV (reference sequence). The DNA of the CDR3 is TGTGCCAGCAGCCCCCCGGGGGGGACATTCTATGGCTACACCTTC. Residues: CASSPPGGTFYGYTF.

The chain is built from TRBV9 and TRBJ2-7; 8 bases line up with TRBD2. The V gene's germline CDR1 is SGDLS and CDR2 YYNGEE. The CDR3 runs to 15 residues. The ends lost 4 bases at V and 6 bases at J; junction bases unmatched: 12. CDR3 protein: CASSIFPSSGFEQYF. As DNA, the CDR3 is TGTGCCAGCAGCATCTTCCCATCTAGCGGGTTCGAGCAGTACTTC. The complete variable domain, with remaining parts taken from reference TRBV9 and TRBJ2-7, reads DSGVTQTPKHLITATGQRVTLRCSPRSGDLSVYWYQQSLDQGLQFLIQYYNGEERAKGNILERFSAQQFPDLHSELNLSSLELGDSALYFCASSIFPSSGFEQYFGPGTRLTVT.

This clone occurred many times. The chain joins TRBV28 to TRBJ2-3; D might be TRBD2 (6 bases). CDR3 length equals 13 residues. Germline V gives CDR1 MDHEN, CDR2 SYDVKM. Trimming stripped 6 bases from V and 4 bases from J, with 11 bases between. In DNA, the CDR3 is TGTGCCAGCAGGAACCCGGGGGCAGATACGCAGTATTTT. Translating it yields CASRNPGADTQYF.

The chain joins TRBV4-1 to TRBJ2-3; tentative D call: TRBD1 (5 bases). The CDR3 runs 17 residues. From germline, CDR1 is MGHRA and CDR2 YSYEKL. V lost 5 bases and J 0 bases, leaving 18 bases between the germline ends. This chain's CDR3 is CASSALALQGSTDTQYF. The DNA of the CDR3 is TGCGCCAGCAGCGCCCTTGCCCTCCAGGGAAGCACAGATACGCAGTATTTT.

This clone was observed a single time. The CDR3 sequence: CASSRGGAPYEQYF. CDR3 coding DNA: TGCGCCAGCAGCCGTGGGGGGGCCCCCTACGAGCAGTACTTC. This chain joins TRBV4-3 and TRBJ2-7; maybe TRBD2 (7 bases). CDR1 is LGHNA, CDR2 YSLEER, per germline. V was clipped by 4 bases and J by 2 bases, with 12 bases between them. The CDR3 has 14 residues.

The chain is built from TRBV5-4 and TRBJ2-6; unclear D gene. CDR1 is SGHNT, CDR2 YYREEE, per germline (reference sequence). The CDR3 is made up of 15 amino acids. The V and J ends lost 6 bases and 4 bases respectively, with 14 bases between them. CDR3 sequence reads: CASKDPKDGANVLTF. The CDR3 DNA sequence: TGTGCCAGCAAGGACCCAAAAGACGGGGCCAACGTCCTGACTTTC.

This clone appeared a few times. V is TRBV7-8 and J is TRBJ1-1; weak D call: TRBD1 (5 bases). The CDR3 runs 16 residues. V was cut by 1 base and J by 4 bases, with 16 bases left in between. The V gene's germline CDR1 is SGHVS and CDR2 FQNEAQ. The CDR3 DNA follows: TGTGCCAGCAGCTTAGTGATCGGGGACTTCAGCACTGAAGCTTTCTTT. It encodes CASSLVIGDFSTEAFF.

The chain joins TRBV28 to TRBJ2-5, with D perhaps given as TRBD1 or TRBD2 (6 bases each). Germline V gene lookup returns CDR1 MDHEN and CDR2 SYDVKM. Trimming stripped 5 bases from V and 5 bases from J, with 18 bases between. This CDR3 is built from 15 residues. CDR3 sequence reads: CASSPQGPGRETQYF. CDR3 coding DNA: TGTGCCAGCAGTCCACAGGGACCAGGGAGGGAGACCCAGTACTTC.

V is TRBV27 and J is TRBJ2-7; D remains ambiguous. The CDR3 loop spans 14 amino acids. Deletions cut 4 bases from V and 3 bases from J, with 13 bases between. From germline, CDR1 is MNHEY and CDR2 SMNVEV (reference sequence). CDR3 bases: TGTGCCAGCAGTTCTCCGGAAGCCTACTACGAGCAGTACTTC. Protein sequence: CASSSPEAYYEQYF.